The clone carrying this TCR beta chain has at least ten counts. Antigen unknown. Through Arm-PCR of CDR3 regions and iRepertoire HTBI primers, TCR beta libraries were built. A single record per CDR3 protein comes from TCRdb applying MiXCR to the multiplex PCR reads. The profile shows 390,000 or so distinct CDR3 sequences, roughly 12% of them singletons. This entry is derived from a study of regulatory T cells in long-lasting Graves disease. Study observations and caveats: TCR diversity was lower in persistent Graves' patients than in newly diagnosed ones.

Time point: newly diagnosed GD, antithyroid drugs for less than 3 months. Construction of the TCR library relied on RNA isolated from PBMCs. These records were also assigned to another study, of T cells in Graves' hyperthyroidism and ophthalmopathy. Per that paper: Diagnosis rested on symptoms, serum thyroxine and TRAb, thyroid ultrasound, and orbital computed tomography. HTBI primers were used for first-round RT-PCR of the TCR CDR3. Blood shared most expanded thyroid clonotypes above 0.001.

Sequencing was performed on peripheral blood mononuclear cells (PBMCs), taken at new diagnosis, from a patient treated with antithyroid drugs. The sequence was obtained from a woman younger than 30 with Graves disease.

The CDR3 coding sequence is TGTGCCAGCAGTTTGCGACTAGCGGGAGAGTTCTTC. Translated: CASSLRLAGEFF. The V and J genes are TRBV28 and TRBJ2-1; 12 bases map to TRBD2. There are 12 residues in the CDR3. The V segment lost 3 bases and the J segment 14 bases; nucleotides outside the gene matches: 2. CDR1 MDHEN and CDR2 SYDVKM come from the germline V gene.